The T cell receptor beta chain under discussion was sequenced for a study of cytomegalovirus exposure and HLA in healthy donors. The PCR had 60 Vbeta and 13 Jbeta primers. Here immunoSEQ multiplex PCR was the method, and the copy in TCRdb shows in-frame clones only, minus some. The sample carries about 90,000 clones, roughly 78% recorded once. Overall study findings and caveats: Across donors, most TCRs were seen rarely, yet some public ones were widespread. An analysis done earlier found most TCR beta V segments productive about 90% or about 30% of the time. In a later analysis, productive TCRs from donors in an Asian-associated ancestry cluster reportedly carried fewer N-insertions than the cohort mean.

Worth noting for this clone: Its antigen is currently unknown.

This receptor was obtained from a woman between 40 and 50 years old in good health and CMV-seropositive. Sequenced: PBMCs.

The DNA for the CDR3 is TGCGCCAGCAGCTGGACCCCCGACAGGTATGTCACAGGCGAGCAGTACTTC. Amino acids: CASSWTPDRYVTGEQYF. The chain carries TRBV5-1 and TRBJ2-7; D possibly corresponds to TRBD1 (6 bases). Trimming removed 3 bases at V and 6 bases at J, with 25 bases between. The CDR3 is made up of 17 amino acids. The V gene's germline CDR1 is SGHRS and CDR2 YFSETQ.